Following are 14 T cell receptor beta chains from one sample sequenced in a study of PD-1 blockade in mismatch repair-deficient tumors (dated by TCRdb to about 2017). The receptor library was made with the immunoSEQ multiplex PCR assay. TCRdb's version of the immuneACCESS table is confined to in-frame rearrangements and falls short of the full clone set. An unresolved V gene accounts for under half of the shortfall where checked; the remainder is of unknown origin. The sample data list some 100,000 clones, and under 90% of these were observed just once. The ten top clones hold 6.3% of the sample. The starting material was peripheral blood, obtained roughly 35 weeks after starting pembrolizumab. These TCRs come from an adult with mismatch repair-deficient cancer.

The rearrangement uses TRBV5-4 and TRBJ2-1; TRBD2 agrees at 10 bases. The CDR3 length is 17 residues. Trimming at V came to 0 bases and at J to 0 bases, leaving 3 bases not matched to a gene. Germline assignment: CDR1 SGHNT and CDR2 YYREEE (reference sequence). CDR3 sequence (DNA): TGTGCCAGCAGCTTGGATGCTAGCGGGAGCTCCTACAATGAGCAGTTCTTC. It is translated as CASSLDASGSSYNEQFF.

The rearrangement joins TRBV11-2 to TRBJ2-4, with D unclear. There are 13 residues in the CDR3. Trimming removed 7 bases from V and 4 bases from J, with 11 bases in between. Per the germline V gene, CDR1 is SGHAT and CDR2 is FQNNGV. CDR3 amino acids: CASTPGSKNIQYF. The CDR3 DNA sequence: TGTGCCAGCACCCCCGGAAGTAAAAACATTCAGTACTTC.

The chain uses TRBV28 and TRBJ2-1; the D gene is possibly TRBD2 (6 bases). Germline CDR1 MDHEN, CDR2 SYDVKM. V was pared by 4 bases and J by 8 bases, with 21 bases between. CDR3 length: 16 residues. CDR3 sequence: CASSSPGTQGVYEQFF. CDR3 in DNA: TGTGCCAGCAGTTCCCCCGGGACTCAAGGGGTCTATGAGCAGTTCTTC.

The V and J genes are TRBV7-9 and TRBJ2-5; 12 bases are a match to TRBD2. The length of the CDR3 is 15 residues. Germline V gene lookup returns CDR1 SEHNR and CDR2 FQNEAQ (reference sequence). Trimming cost V 4 bases and J 5 bases; bases outside gene matches: 5. The CDR3 region is CASSSRLAGEETQYF. Here the CDR3 DNA reads TGTGCCAGCAGCTCGAGACTAGCGGGAGAGGAGACCCAGTACTTC.

In this sample, this clone turned up once. V usage is TRBV19 and J usage is TRBJ2-5; 9 nucleotides match TRBD2. V lost 5 bases, J lost 3 bases, and 4 bases stayed unmatched. In germline, CDR1 is LNHDA, CDR2 SQIVND (reference sequence). The CDR3 is 14 amino acids. The DNA for the CDR3 is TGTGCCAGTAGTCATAGCGGGAGTGAAGAGACCCAGTACTTC. Translation gives CASSHSGSEETQYF.

V gene TRBV7-8 combines with J gene TRBJ1-2; 8 positions agree with TRBD1. This CDR3 spans 17 amino acids. The V segment lost 5 bases and the J segment 0 bases; nucleotides outside the gene matches: 11. Germline V gene sequence: CDR1 SGHVS, CDR2 FQNEAQ. The CDR3 sequence: CASSPLRGRGPNYGYTF. The CDR3 DNA follows: TGTGCCAGCAGCCCCCTACGAGGCAGGGGGCCTAACTATGGCTACACCTTC.

V gene TRBV6-1 combines with J gene TRBJ2-7, with 8 nucleotides matching TRBD1. This CDR3 comprises 14 residues. After removal of 4 bases from V and 7 bases from J, the junction contained 9 bases not matched to a gene. Germline CDR1 is MNHNS and CDR2 is SASEGT. The chain's CDR3 is CASSVGTGPYEQYF. The CDR3 region has the DNA TGTGCCAGCAGTGTCGGGACAGGCCCTTATGAGCAGTACTTC.

V and J are TRBV29-1 and TRBJ1-1; no firm D call. Trimming took 2 bases from V and 4 from J, leaving 8 bases between them. The CDR3 runs to 12 residues. Germline lookup yields CDR1 SQVTM and CDR2 ANQGSEA. This CDR3 reads CSVESGGTEAFF. CDR3 DNA sequence: TGCAGCGTTGAATCGGGCGGCACTGAAGCTTTCTTT.

This chain joins TRBV5-4 and TRBJ2-7; 12 bases fit TRBD2. V trimming: 4 bases; J trimming: 7 bases; junction bases outside the gene matches: 6. Germline V gene data show CDR1 as SGHNT and CDR2 as YYREEE (reference sequence). There are 14 residues in the CDR3. The CDR3 nucleotides are TGTGCCAGCAGCCCGCGACTAGCGGGAGTGGAGCAGTACTTC. Its protein product is CASSPRLAGVEQYF.

This chain joins TRBV2 and TRBJ2-7, with 9 bases aligning to TRBD2. V lost 1 base and J lost 4; bases outside the gene matches: 5. This CDR3 has 15 residues. Looked up from germline, CDR1 is SNHLY and CDR2 is FYNNEI. The CDR3 nucleotides are TGTGCCAGCAGTGAAGGGGGCGGGAGGGCTTACGAGCAGTACTTC. Encoded protein: CASSEGGGRAYEQYF.

The chain carries TRBV6-6 and TRBJ2-7, with 11 bases that match TRBD1. CDR3 length equals 14 residues. The germline gives CDR1 MNHNY, CDR2 SVGAGI (reference sequence). J lost 7 bases, V lost 6 bases, and 8 bases had no gene match. CDR3 in DNA: TGTGCCAGCAGATTCGGGACAGGGGGTTGGGAGCAGTACTTC. It encodes CASRFGTGGWEQYF.

The V gene is TRBV7-6, the J gene TRBJ1-1; TRBD1 might be the D (6 bases). V lost 1 base and J lost 1, with 13 bases in between. There are 16 residues in the CDR3. Germline V gene data show CDR1 as SGHVS and CDR2 as FNYEAQ. CDR3 amino acids: CASSLEEGRGNTEAFF. CDR3 in DNA: TGTGCCAGCAGCTTAGAAGAGGGCAGGGGGAACACTGAAGCTTTCTTT.

A single count supports this clone. V usage is TRBV4-1 and J usage is TRBJ2-1; possibly TRBD1 or TRBD2 for D (7 bases each). CDR1 is MGHRA, CDR2 YSYEKL, per germline. V was clipped by 0 bases and J by 7 bases, with 16 bases between them. The CDR3 length is 16 residues. This CDR3 reads CASSQDSRQGGNEQFF. The CDR3 nucleotides are TGCGCCAGCAGCCAAGATAGTCGGCAGGGGGGGAATGAGCAGTTCTTC.

This clone appeared once. This chain connects TRBV11-2 to TRBJ2-1; 9 bases match TRBD1. The ends lost 3 bases at V and 3 bases at J; junction bases unmatched: 3. CDR3 size: 15 residues. Germline V gene data show CDR1 as SGHAT and CDR2 as FQNNGV. This chain's CDR3 is CASSFGTGIYNEQFF. The CDR3 DNA is TGTGCCAGCAGCTTCGGGACAGGGATCTACAATGAGCAGTTCTTC.